A selection of T cell receptor beta chains follows, all from one sample in a study of shared clonotypes between healthy human individuals. Method: immunoSEQ multiplex PCR; TCRdb's copy keeps in-frame clones and lacks some. Of roughly 2.2 million clones listed, over 90% are singletons. Source material: naive CD4+ T cells from PBMCs. The receptors were gathered from a man between 18 and 35 years old in good health. Some clones in this sample may be carry-over from other donors' samples. Each CDR3 is given with its conserved first and last residue. Fields, in order: clone size, D gene, J gene, V gene, CDR3 DNA, CDR3 protein. A D gene is named only where the DNA matches it firmly. Clone size is stated in some rows and not others, as once, few, many or a class when expanded.

-	-	TRBJ1-2	TRBV30	TGTGCTGCCCTGGTACCCACCTACTACACCTTC	CAALVPTYYTF
-	TRBD1	TRBJ2-1	TRBV28	TGTGCCAGCAGGCCCCGGGACAGGCCTTACAATGAGCAGTTCTTC	CASRPRDRPYNEQFF
-	TRBD1	TRBJ1-2	TRBV6-4	TGTGCCAGCAGTGACTTAAGGGACCGGACAGGTCCGTTTGGCTACACCTTC	CASSDLRDRTGPFGYTF
-	TRBD1	TRBJ1-3	TRBV28	TGTGCCAGCAGTCCGGGAGACAGGGTCACTGGAAACACCATATATTTT	CASSPGDRVTGNTIYF
-	-	TRBJ1-6	TRBV6-5	TGTGCCAGCAGTTACTCACTAAATTCACCCCTCCACTTT	CASSYSLNSPLHF
-	-	TRBJ2-5	TRBV6-1	TGTGCCAGCAGTGATGGGTGGTACCAAGAGACCCAGTACTTC	CASSDGWYQETQYF
-	TRBD2	TRBJ2-1	TRBV6-1	TGTGCCAGCAGTGAAATGACTAGCGGGACGATCAATGAGCAGTTCTTC	CASSEMTSGTINEQFF
-	-	TRBJ2-1	TRBV6-1	TGTGCCGTAGACAGCCCGGCCTACAATGAGCAGTTCTTC	CAVDSPAYNEQFF
-	-	TRBJ2-7	TRBV5-1	TGCGCCAGCAGCTTATTAGGGGATGCTCCATCCTACGAGCAGTACTTC	CASSLLGDAPSYEQYF
once	-	TRBJ1-4	TRBV7-9	TGTGCCAGCAGCCCTATATCAAGGACTAATGAAAAACTGTTTTTT	CASSPISRTNEKLFF
-	-	TRBJ2-1	TRBV7-9	TGTGCCAGCACCCTACTCCCCAGAGGGGACAATGAGCAGTTCTTC	CASTLLPRGDNEQFF
-	TRBD2	TRBJ2-3	TRBV27	TGTGCCAGCAGTTTATCACTAGCGACTAGCACAGATACGCAGTATTTT	CASSLSLATSTDTQYF
-	-	TRBJ1-2	TRBV15	TGTGCCACCAGCAGACAGGGTTATGGCTACACCTTC	CATSRQGYGYTF
-	TRBD2	TRBJ2-5	TRBV4-3	TGCGCCAGCAGCCAAGGTTCTCCAGCGGGAGAAGAGACCCAGTACTTC	CASSQGSPAGEETQYF
-	-	TRBJ1-1	TRBV29-1	TGCAGCGTCCGAAGGCCACCTGGGTTGGAAGCTTTCTTT	CSVRRPPGLEAFF
few	-	TRBJ1-1	TRBV4-1	TGCGCCAGCAGCCACCTAAGGGGGGATAAGACTGAAGCTTTCTTT	CASSHLRGDKTEAFF
once	-	TRBJ1-1	TRBV15	TGTGCCACCAGCTTCCCCAAAGAGGGGAACACTGAAGCTTTCTTT	CATSFPKEGNTEAFF
-	-	TRBJ1-2	TRBV7-2	TGTGCCAGCTCACAGCTTCAGAGGGTCTCTTATGGCTACACCTTC	CASSQLQRVSYGYTF